Listed below are T cell receptor beta chains from one sample, sequenced in a study of blood T cells in healthy people across ages. In TCRdb, the 5' RACE reads were re-called with MiXCR into one record per CDR3 protein. The repertoire holds approximately 730,000 distinct CDR3 sequences, about 53% seen once, with 40% to 50% in the top ten. The specimen was blood. The receptors were sampled from a man aged 80 or over in good health. CDR3s include the opening cysteine and the closing phenylalanine or tryptophan. The D gene is left open where the match is weak. Not every row has a clone size; where given, it reads once, few, many or a size class.

j_call	clone_size	v_call	d_call	cdr3_aa	cdr3_nt
TRBJ1-2	-	TRBV28	-	CASSFVYSDYGYTF	TGTGCCAGCAGTTTCGTGTATTCCGACTATGGCTACACCTTC
TRBJ2-3	-	TRBV20-1	TRBD2	CSARNSGTSTDTQYF	TGCAGTGCTAGGAATAGCGGGACCTCAACCGATACGCAGTATTTT
TRBJ2-1	-	TRBV7-2	-	CASSLGGANEQFF	TGTGCCAGCAGCTTAGGCGGAGCGAATGAGCAGTTCTTC
TRBJ2-7	-	TRBV7-2	-	CASSLNLHGDEQYF	TGTGCCAGCAGCCTAAACTTGCACGGAGACGAGCAGTACTTC
TRBJ2-5	-	TRBV2	-	CASSEGLAQETQYF	TGTGCCAGCAGTGAGGGGTTGGCCCAAGAGACCCAGTACTTC
TRBJ2-3	-	TRBV7-2	-	CASSFSRGLRYAYF	TGTGCCAGCAGCTTTTCCCGCGGGCTACGATACGCGTATTTT
TRBJ2-2	-	TRBV15	-	CATSRRWGFGTNTGELFF	TGTGCCACCAGCAGGCGGTGGGGGTTCGGGACAAACACCGGGGAGCTGTTTTTT
TRBJ2-7	few	TRBV2	TRBD2	CATSAGAPNEQYF	TGTGCCACCTCAGCGGGAGCCCCCAACGAGCAGTACTTC
TRBJ2-7	few	TRBV6-1	TRBD2	CASSASGLAGGTQYF	TGTGCCAGCAGTGCCAGTGGACTAGCGGGAGGTACCCAGTACTTC
TRBJ2-3	-	TRBV12-5	TRBD2	CASGAYRTSGRYDTQYF	TGTGCTAGTGGTGCCTACCGGACTAGCGGGAGATACGATACGCAGTATTTT
TRBJ2-1	-	TRBV5-1	TRBD1	CASSTGQGSYNEQFF	TGCGCCAGCAGCACCGGACAGGGGTCATACAATGAGCAGTTCTTC
TRBJ1-2	-	TRBV12-3/TRBV12-4	-	CASSSRGITNYGYTF	TGTGCCAGCAGTTCACGAGGGATTACTAACTATGGCTACACCTTC
TRBJ1-2	-	TRBV24-1	-	CATSDGAESYYGYTF	TGTGCCACCAGTGATGGCGCCGAGAGTTATTATGGCTACACCTTC
TRBJ1-1	-	TRBV20-1	-	CSARFLGEAFF	TGCAGTGCTAGGTTCTTAGGTGAAGCTTTCTTT
TRBJ1-2	-	TRBV12-3/TRBV12-4	-	CASSFRPLGGYTF	TGTGCCAGCAGTTTTCGACCCCTCGGGGGCTACACCTTC
TRBJ2-1	-	TRBV20-1	-	CSARDPRLAYNEQFF	TGCAGTGCTAGAGACCCTCGACTAGCCTACAATGAGCAGTTCTTC
TRBJ2-2	-	TRBV11-2	-	CASSPRGVAANTGELFF	TGTGCCAGCAGCCCAAGGGGAGTAGCGGCGAACACCGGGGAGCTGTTTTTT
TRBJ2-7	few	TRBV27	TRBD2	CASSFFRGSGTYEQYF	TGTGCCAGCAGTTTCTTCCGCGGAAGCGGGACCTACGAGCAGTACTTC
TRBJ2-7	once	TRBV2	-	CASSVKTYEQYF	TGTGCCAGCTCCGTGAAAACCTACGAGCAGTACTTC
TRBJ2-1	-	TRBV20-1	-	CSAEGPQGNEQFF	TGCAGTGCCGAGGGCCCTCAGGGCAATGAGCAGTTCTTC
TRBJ2-5	few	TRBV27	-	CASSTGGQIYSQYF	TGTGCCAGCAGTACGGGGGGACAAATCTATTCCCAGTACTTC
TRBJ2-5	once	TRBV5-1	TRBD2	CASSPYSGTSEYNEQYF	TGCGCCAGCAGTCCTTATTCCGGGACTAGCGAATACAATGAGCAGTACTTC
TRBJ2-1	-	TRBV29-1	-	CSGPLGNEQFF	TGCAGCGGGCCACTCGGCAATGAGCAGTTCTTC
TRBJ2-1	many	TRBV12-3/TRBV12-4	TRBD2	CASSTSGSSYNEQFF	TGTGCCAGCAGCACTAGCGGGAGCTCCTACAATGAGCAGTTCTTC
TRBJ2-6	few	TRBV24-1	-	CATSGVYSGANVLTF	TGTGCCACCAGTGGCGTTTACTCTGGGGCCAACGTCCTGACTTTC
TRBJ2-7	once	TRBV12-3/TRBV12-4	-	CASSLARQGDFEQYF	TGTGCCAGCAGTTTAGCGAGGCAGGGGGACTTCGAGCAGTACTTC
TRBJ2-2	few	TRBV6-6	-	CASSRITGELFF	TGTGCCAGCAGTCGAATCACCGGGGAGCTGTTTTTT
TRBJ2-6	few	TRBV18	-	CASSLDQGAAGANVLTF	TGTGCCAGCTCACTGGATCAGGGAGCAGCTGGGGCCAACGTCCTGACTTTC
TRBJ2-3	-	TRBV7-2	TRBD2	CASSPSGPHRYAYF	TGTGCCAGCAGCCCTAGCGGGCCGCACAGATACGCGTATTTT
TRBJ2-7	-	TRBV6-6	-	CASKPRAELSSEQYF	TGTGCCAGCAAGCCAAGAGCGGAGCTCTCTTCCGAGCAGTACTTC
TRBJ2-3	-	TRBV13	TRBD2	CASSLVTSGHRYAYF	TGTGCCAGCAGCTTAGTGACTAGCGGGCACAGATACGCGTATTTT
TRBJ2-4	-	TRBV7-6	-	CASSNPGVLLEQYF	TGTGCCAGCAGCAACCCGGGCGTACTCCTAGAGCAGTACTTC
TRBJ2-5	-	TRBV12-3/TRBV12-4	TRBD2	CASSLTSGGGETQYF	TGTGCCAGCAGTTTAACTAGCGGAGGGGGAGAGACCCAGTACTTC
TRBJ2-5	few	TRBV11-2	TRBD2	CASRSIGSGWYQETQYF	TGTGCCAGCAGATCTATCGGTAGCGGGTGGTACCAAGAGACCCAGTACTTC
TRBJ2-7	-	TRBV12-3/TRBV12-4	-	CASEAIRDTSYEQYF	TGTGCCAGCGAAGCGATCCGGGACACCTCCTACGAGCAGTACTTC
TRBJ2-1	few	TRBV7-2	TRBD2	CASSLVLAGRNEQFF	TGTGCCAGCAGCTTAGTCCTAGCGGGACGCAATGAGCAGTTCTTC
TRBJ2-1	few	TRBV2	-	CASSRSGGSSSYNEQFF	TGTGCCAGCAGTCGTTCAGGGGGGTCTAGTAGCTACAATGAGCAGTTCTTC
TRBJ1-3	-	TRBV11-2	TRBD1	CASSYGQAGNTIYF	TGTGCCAGCAGCTACGGACAGGCTGGAAACACCATATATTTT
TRBJ1-1	-	TRBV6-1	TRBD1	CASSERTGPNTEAFF	TGTGCCAGCAGTGAACGGACAGGTCCGAACACTGAAGCTTTCTTT
TRBJ1-2	-	TRBV5-1	TRBD1	CASRRTQGGLEGYTF	TGCGCCAGCAGACGTACACAGGGGGGCCTGGAGGGCTACACCTTC
TRBJ2-4	few	TRBV10-3	TRBD1	CAISPGTGINIQYF	TGTGCCATCAGTCCCGGGACAGGGATAAACATTCAGTACTTC
TRBJ1-4	few	TRBV7-2	TRBD1	CASSRTGGDEKLFF	TGTGCCAGCAGCCGGACAGGCGGTGATGAAAAACTGTTTTTT
TRBJ2-7	many	TRBV10-1	-	CASSRQDSYEQYF	TGCGCCAGCTCCCGACAGGACTCCTACGAGCAGTACTTC
TRBJ2-4	few	TRBV5-1	TRBD1	CASSPTAGTDLAKNIQYF	TGCGCCAGCAGCCCTACGGCCGGGACAGATCTAGCCAAAAACATTCAGTACTTC
TRBJ2-7	-	TRBV24-1	TRBD2	CATSDRTSGGRSYNEQYF	TGTGCCACCAGTGACCGCACTAGCGGGGGACGCTCCTACAATGAGCAGTACTTC
TRBJ2-4	-	TRBV24-1	-	CATSVRWGLAKNIQYF	TGTGCCACCAGTGTACGGTGGGGACTAGCCAAAAACATTCAGTACTTC
TRBJ2-1	-	TRBV5-1	-	CASSPPGKRYNEQFF	TGCGCCAGCAGCCCACCGGGAAAACGGTACAATGAGCAGTTCTTC
TRBJ1-6	-	TRBV18	TRBD1	CASSPPGQGGPLHF	TGTGCCAGCTCACCACCTGGACAGGGTGGACCCCTCCACTTT
TRBJ1-2	-	TRBV6-4	TRBD1	CASSPGQGRHGYTF	TGTGCCAGCAGCCCGGGACAGGGGAGGCATGGCTACACCTTC
TRBJ2-7	-	TRBV25-1	-	CASGKPGTRYNEQYF	TGTGCCAGCGGCAAACCGGGGACTCGTTACAATGAGCAGTACTTC
TRBJ2-4	-	TRBV25-1	TRBD1	CSSSDRGHHEQYF	TGTTCCAGCAGTGACAGGGGGCATCATGAGCAGTACTTC
TRBJ2-1	-	TRBV6-5	TRBD2	CASSYTPTSINEQFF	TGTGCCAGCAGTTACACCCCGACTAGCATAAATGAGCAGTTCTTC